Reported below is one TCR beta chain. The antigen is undetermined. The data were taken from a study of siplizumab effects on memory and regulatory T cells. Study results and caveats: Contribution to the alloresponse seemed major for naive T cells, which also seemed more diverse than memory cells.

Germline V gives CDR1 SGHVS, CDR2 FNYEAQ. CDR3 size: 11 residues. V was trimmed by 0 bases and J by 5 bases, leaving 1 base between them. Only in-frame clones appear in the TCRdb table, and some are missing; sequencing was by immunoSEQ multiplex PCR. The sample lists some 110,000 clones; 93% were seen once. The origin of this receptor is a human donor in good health. Sequencing was carried out using Tregs sorted from blood. This chain links TRBV7-6 with TRBJ2-5, with D unclear. The DNA for the CDR3 is TGTGCCAGCAGCTTAGCGGAGACCCAGTACTTC. Protein sequence: CASSLAETQYF. The full variable domain, in which reference TRBV7-6 and TRBJ2-5 provide the parts outside the CDR3, is GAGVSQSPRYKVTKRGQDVALRCDPISGHVSLYWYRQALGQGPEFLTYFNYEAQQDKSGLPNDRFSAERPEGSISTLTIQRTEQRDSAMYRCASSLAETQYFGPGTRLLVL.